The next 21 T cell receptor beta chains were all read from a single sample in a study of shared clonotypes between healthy human individuals. TCRdb keeps only in-frame clones here, not all; method: immunoSEQ multiplex PCR. The sample holds roughly 2.1 million clones; under 95% are singletons and the top ten take 1.5% to 2%. Naive-designated CD8 cells lacked CD45RO, were positively enriched for CCR7, and omitted terminally differentiated effector memory CD45RA+ cells. Sample: naive CD8+ T cells from PBMCs. Every receptor here comes from a man aged 18 to 29 in good health. Some clones in this sample may be carry-over from other donors' samples.

This chain uses TRBV19 with TRBJ1-2; maybe TRBD1 (5 bases). The CDR3 covers 13 residues. The V end was cut by 4 bases, the J end by 5 bases, with 11 bases between. Germline V gives CDR1 LNHDA, CDR2 SQIVND (reference sequence). CDR3 bases: TGTGCCAGTAGTAGTACGGGGCGGTATGGCTACACCTTC. It codes for CASSSTGRYGYTF.

The chain is built from TRBV7-9 and TRBJ2-7; D possibly corresponds to TRBD2 (5 bases). The CDR3 has 15 residues. The V gene's germline CDR1 is SEHNR and CDR2 FQNEAQ (reference sequence). Trimming left V 5 bases short and J 4 bases short, with 18 bases between. The DNA of the CDR3 is TGTGCCAGCAGCCCGGCCCGGAGTGAGGGTTACGAGCAGTACTTC. Its protein product is CASSPARSEGYEQYF.

This clone was recorded once. The chain is built from TRBV11-2 and TRBJ2-1; D uncertain. The length of the CDR3 is 13 residues. Germline V CDR1 and CDR2: SGHAT, FQNNGV. V shed 3 bases and J shed 7 bases, with 10 bases lying between them. CDR3 DNA sequence: TGTGCCAGCAGCTTCTTAGAGATTAATGAGCAGTTCTTC. Translating gives CASSFLEINEQFF.

This chain connects TRBV27 to TRBJ1-4; D gene ambiguous. CDR1 is MNHEY, CDR2 SMNVEV, per germline (reference sequence). CDR3 length equals 15 residues. V lost 5 bases and J 0 bases, leaving 10 bases between the germline ends. The CDR3 here is CASSLTPATNEKLFF. DNA of the CDR3: TGTGCCAGCAGTCTAACACCCGCAACTAATGAAAAACTGTTTTTT. The full variable domain, rest sourced from reference TRBV27 and TRBJ1-4, is EAQVTQNPRYLITVTGKKLTVTCSQNMNHEYMSWYRQDPGLGLRQIYYSMNVEVTDKGDVPEGYKVSRKEKRNFPLILESPSPNQTSLYFCASSLTPATNEKLFFGSGTQLSVL.

This chain joins TRBV7-9 and TRBJ2-3, with D possibly matching TRBD2 (6 bases). V was cut by 2 bases and J by 2 bases, with 17 bases left in between. The CDR3 contains 17 residues. The germline CDR1 and CDR2 sequences are SEHNR and FQNEAQ (reference sequence). The CDR3 is CASSLWAWGVNTDTQYF. The DNA for the CDR3 is TGTGCCAGCAGCTTATGGGCCTGGGGGGTTAACACAGATACGCAGTATTTT.

This rearrangement joins TRBV4-3 to TRBJ2-5, with TRBD2 matching over 13 bases. With V trimmed by 2 bases and J by 5 bases, 5 bases remained unmatched. The germline V gene encodes CDR1 LGHNA and CDR2 YSLEER. This CDR3 has 16 amino acids. The CDR3 loop reads CASSQTSGRAMETQYF. As DNA, the CDR3 is TGCGCCAGCAGCCAAACTAGCGGGAGGGCCATGGAGACCCAGTACTTC.

CDR3 nucleotide sequence: TGTGCCAGCAGCGGGGGGGACTACCGATACAATGAGCAGTTCTTC. Protein: CASSGGDYRYNEQFF. The chain combines TRBV5-8 with TRBJ2-1, with TRBD2 matching 7 bases. The CDR3 extends over 15 amino acids. The germline CDR1 and CDR2 sequences are SGHTS and YDEGEE. J lost 4 bases, V lost 4 bases, and 8 bases had no gene match.

This chain uses TRBV25-1 with TRBJ2-3; D not resolved. V shed 5 bases and J shed 1 base, with 4 bases lying between them. This CDR3 has 12 residues. CDR1 and CDR2 from the germline V gene are MGHDK and SYGVNS. The CDR3 nucleotides are TGTGCCAGCAGTATGCGCACAGATACGCAGTATTTT. Translation: CASSMRTDTQYF.

The chain employs TRBV29-1 and TRBJ2-2; 11 bases line up with TRBD1. V was pared by 7 bases and J by 7 bases, with 8 bases of the junction left unmatched. CDR3 size: 14 residues. Looked up from germline, CDR1 is SQVTM and CDR2 is ANQGSEA. The CDR3 DNA reads TGCAGCGCCGCCGGGACAGGGGGGGGCGGGGAGCTGTTTTTT. The encoded protein is CSAAGTGGGGELFF.

The gene calls are TRBV5-1 and TRBJ2-3; D remains ambiguous. This CDR3 is built from 12 residues. V was trimmed by 4 bases and J by 9 bases, leaving 12 bases between them. Germline assignment: CDR1 SGHRS and CDR2 YFSETQ. This CDR3 is CASSPTLPTQYF. The CDR3 DNA reads TGCGCCAGCAGCCCTACACTCCCCACGCAGTATTTT.

The rearrangement joins TRBV2 to TRBJ2-7, with 7 nucleotides matching TRBD2. Germline-derived CDR1 and CDR2 are SNHLY and FYNNEI. This CDR3 is built from 14 residues. The junction had 8 bases not matched to a gene; V was cut back by 7 bases and J by 2 bases. DNA of the CDR3: TGTGCCAGCATCGGACTAGTGGGAACCTACGAGCAGTACTTC. It yields the protein CASIGLVGTYEQYF.

The rearrangement joins TRBV6-4 to TRBJ1-2, with TRBD1 identical over 7 bases. The junction had 14 bases not matched to a gene; V was cut back by 6 bases and J by 10 bases. There are 14 residues in the CDR3. Germline CDR1 reads MRHNA; CDR2 reads SNTAGT. CDR3 nucleotides: TGTGCCAGCAGAAGATCGGGACGAGGGACAGACTACACCTTC. This encodes CASRRSGRGTDYTF.

This clone was recorded once. CDR3 sequence (DNA): TGCAGCGTTGAAGATCGGGTTAGCGGCTCCTACGAGCAGTACTTC. It yields the protein CSVEDRVSGSYEQYF. J is TRBJ2-7 and V is TRBV29-1; a weak D match, TRBD2 (6 bases). Per germline, CDR1 SQVTM and CDR2 ANQGSEA. The CDR3 is 15 amino acids. Trimming took off 0 bases at V and 0 bases at J, with 12 bases between the two ends.

J is TRBJ2-2 and V is TRBV6-5, with D possibly matching TRBD2 (7 bases). CDR1 is MNHEY, CDR2 SVGAGI, per germline. The CDR3 covers 16 residues. Trimming stripped 6 bases from V and 5 bases from J, with 19 bases between. CDR3 sequence: CASSYHREGGTGELFF. CDR3 bases: TGTGCCAGCAGCTACCATAGAGAGGGGGGGACCGGGGAGCTGTTTTTT.

This clone was recorded only once. This chain uses TRBV10-3 with TRBJ2-7, with D hard to call. The CDR3 consists of 15 residues. CDR1 ENHRY and CDR2 SYGVKD come from the germline V gene. V was cut by 6 bases and J by 2 bases, with 17 bases left in between. CDR3 in DNA: TGTGCCATCAGGAGCCTCGAGGAACCACCCTACGAGCAGTACTTC. Its translation is CAIRSLEEPPYEQYF.

In DNA, the CDR3 is TGTGCCAGTAGTATCCCCACCGGGACAGGGGGCCGGAACACTGAAGCTTTCTTT. Protein sequence: CASSIPTGTGGRNTEAFF. The chain employs TRBV19 and TRBJ1-1; 12 nucleotides align to TRBD1. The germline CDR1 and CDR2 sequences are LNHDA and SQIVND (reference sequence). V gave up 3 bases and J gave up 1 base; unmatched junction bases: 9. This CDR3 comprises 18 residues.

This sequence joins TRBV28 and TRBJ1-5; maybe TRBD1 (5 bases). Germline CDR1 reads MDHEN; CDR2 reads SYDVKM. V was clipped by 4 bases and J by 4 bases, with 14 bases between them. The CDR3 contains 15 residues. CDR3 sequence (DNA): TGTGCCAGCAGTTCCACATGGGGGGTTAATCAGCCCCAGCATTTT. It codes for CASSSTWGVNQPQHF.

The chain carries TRBV13 and TRBJ2-3; perhaps TRBD2 as D (7 bases). The germline gives CDR1 PRHDT, CDR2 FYEKMQ (reference sequence). The CDR3 is made up of 17 amino acids. The ends were cut back, 1 base at V and 2 bases at J, with 16 bases in the middle. The CDR3 loop reads CASSLERGHPSTDTQYF. The CDR3 DNA reads as TGTGCCAGCAGCTTAGAGCGGGGACACCCGTCCACAGATACGCAGTATTTT.

This chain connects TRBV28 to TRBJ2-7, with TRBD1 identical over 9 bases. The CDR3 totals 14 residues. From germline, CDR1 is MDHEN and CDR2 SYDVKM. After removal of 6 bases from V and 7 bases from J, the junction contained 10 bases not matched to a gene. In DNA, the CDR3 is TGTGCCAGCAGCTTCGCGACAGGGGGGAGGGAGCAGTACTTC. Its protein product is CASSFATGGREQYF.

The rearrangement uses TRBV25-1 and TRBJ2-5; 8 bases match TRBD2. Germline assignment: CDR1 MGHDK and CDR2 SYGVNS. This CDR3 is built from 17 residues. V gave up 4 bases and J gave up 5 bases; unmatched junction bases: 15. CDR3 nucleotide sequence: TGTGCCAGCAGTGCCGGGGGGGTCGGCTCTAAGCGGGAGACCCAGTACTTC. It encodes CASSAGGVGSKRETQYF.

A note on this clone: The sample contains more than one DNA sequence encoding this CDR3. The chain carries TRBV30 and TRBJ2-7, with D uncertain. There are 12 residues in the CDR3. Trimming removed 3 bases at V and 2 bases at J, with 8 bases between. Germline lookup yields CDR1 GTSNPN and CDR2 SVGIG (reference sequence). CDR3 sequence (DNA): TGTGCCTGGAGCGCCGGTACCTACGAGCAGTACTTC. It translates to CAWSAGTYEQYF.